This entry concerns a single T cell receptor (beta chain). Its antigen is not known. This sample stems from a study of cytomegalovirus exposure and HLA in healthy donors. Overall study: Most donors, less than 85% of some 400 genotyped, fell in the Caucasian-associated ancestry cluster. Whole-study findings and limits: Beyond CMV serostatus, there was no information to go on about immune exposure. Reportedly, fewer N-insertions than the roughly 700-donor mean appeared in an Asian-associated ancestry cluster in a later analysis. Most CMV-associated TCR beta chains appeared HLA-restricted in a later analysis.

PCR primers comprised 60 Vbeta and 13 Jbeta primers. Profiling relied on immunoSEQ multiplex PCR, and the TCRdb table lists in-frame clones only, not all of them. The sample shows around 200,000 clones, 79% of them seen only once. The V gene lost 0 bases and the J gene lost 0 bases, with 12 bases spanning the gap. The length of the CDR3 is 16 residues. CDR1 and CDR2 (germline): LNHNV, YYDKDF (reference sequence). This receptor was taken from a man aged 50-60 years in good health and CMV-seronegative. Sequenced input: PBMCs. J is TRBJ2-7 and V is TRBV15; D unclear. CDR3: CATSRERGSSSYEQYF. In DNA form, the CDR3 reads TGTGCCACCAGCAGAGAGCGTGGTTCGTCCTCCTACGAGCAGTACTTC.